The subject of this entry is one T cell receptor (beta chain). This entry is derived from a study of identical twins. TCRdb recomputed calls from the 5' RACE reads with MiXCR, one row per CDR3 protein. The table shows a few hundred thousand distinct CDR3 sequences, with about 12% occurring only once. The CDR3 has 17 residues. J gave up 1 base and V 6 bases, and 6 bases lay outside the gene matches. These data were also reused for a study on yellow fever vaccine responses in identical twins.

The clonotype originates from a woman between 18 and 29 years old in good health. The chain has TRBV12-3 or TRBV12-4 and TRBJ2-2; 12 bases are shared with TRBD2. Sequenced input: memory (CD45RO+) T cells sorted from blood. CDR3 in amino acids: CASRPGLAGMNTGELFF. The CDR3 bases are TGTGCCAGCAGGCCCGGACTAGCGGGAATGAACACCGGGGAGCTGTTTTTT.